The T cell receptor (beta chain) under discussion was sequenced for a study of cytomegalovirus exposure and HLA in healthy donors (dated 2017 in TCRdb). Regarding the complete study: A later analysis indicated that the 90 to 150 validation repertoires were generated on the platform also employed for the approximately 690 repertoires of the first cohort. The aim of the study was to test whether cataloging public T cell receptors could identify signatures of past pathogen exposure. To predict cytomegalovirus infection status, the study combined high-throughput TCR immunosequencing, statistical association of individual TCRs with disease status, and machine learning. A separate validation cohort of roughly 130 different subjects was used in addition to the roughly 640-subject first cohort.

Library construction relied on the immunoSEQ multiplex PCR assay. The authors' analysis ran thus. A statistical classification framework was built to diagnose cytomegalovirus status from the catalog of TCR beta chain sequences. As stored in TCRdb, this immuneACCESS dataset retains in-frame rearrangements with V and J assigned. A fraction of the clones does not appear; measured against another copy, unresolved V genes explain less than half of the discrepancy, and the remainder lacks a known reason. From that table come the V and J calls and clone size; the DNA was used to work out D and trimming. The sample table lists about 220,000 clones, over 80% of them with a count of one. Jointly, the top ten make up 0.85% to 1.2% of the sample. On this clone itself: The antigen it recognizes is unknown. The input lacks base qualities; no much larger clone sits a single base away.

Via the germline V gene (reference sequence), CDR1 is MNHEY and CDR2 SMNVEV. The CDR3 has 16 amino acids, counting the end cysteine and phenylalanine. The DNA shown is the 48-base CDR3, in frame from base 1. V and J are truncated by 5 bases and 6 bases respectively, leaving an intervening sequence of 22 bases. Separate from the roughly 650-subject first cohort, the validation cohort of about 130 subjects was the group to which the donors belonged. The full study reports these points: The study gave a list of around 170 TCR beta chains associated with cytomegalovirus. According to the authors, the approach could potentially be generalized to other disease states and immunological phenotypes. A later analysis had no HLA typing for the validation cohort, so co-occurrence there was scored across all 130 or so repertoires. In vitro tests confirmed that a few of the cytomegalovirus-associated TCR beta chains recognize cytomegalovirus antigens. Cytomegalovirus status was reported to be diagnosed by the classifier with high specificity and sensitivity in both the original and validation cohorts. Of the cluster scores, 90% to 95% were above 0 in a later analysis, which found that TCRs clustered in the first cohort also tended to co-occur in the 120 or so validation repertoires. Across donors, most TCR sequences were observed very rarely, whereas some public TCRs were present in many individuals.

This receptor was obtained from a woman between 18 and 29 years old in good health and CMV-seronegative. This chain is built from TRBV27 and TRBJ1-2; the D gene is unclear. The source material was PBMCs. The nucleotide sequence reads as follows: TGTGCCAGCAGTCTAAGGTACAACCTCGGCCGGGATGGCTACACCTTC. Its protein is CASSLRYNLGRDGYTF.